This T cell receptor beta chain was identified in a study of PD-1 blockade in classical Hodgkin lymphoma. The method was immunoSEQ multiplex PCR; TCRdb's version includes in-frame clones alone and lacks a portion of them. The table has 29,000 or so clones, about two thirds seen once. The CDR3 is made up of 15 amino acids. Per germline, CDR1 MGHRA and CDR2 YSYEKL. V was trimmed by 0 bases and J by 2 bases, leaving 11 bases between them. Every patient had relapsed following autologous stem cell transplantation, and cohorts differed in brentuximab vedotin exposure. In regard to this clone: What it binds is unknown.

Study-level results: CD4+ TCR diversity rose significantly by C4D1, and CD8+ TCR diversity did not. Why repertoires differed is undefined; disease activity or prior therapy possibly contributed. Relative to healthy donors, newly diagnosed patients reportedly had lower baseline TCR diversity, which was reported as lower still in relapsed/refractory patients.

The clonotype was recovered from a human donor with classical Hodgkin lymphoma. Sequencing was performed on peripheral blood mononuclear cells (PBMCs), taken before the second cycle of nivolumab. V and J are TRBV4-1 and TRBJ2-7; tentatively, D is TRBD1 (6 bases). The CDR3 DNA reads TGCGCCAGCAGCCAAGATCGGGCAGGGGCCTACGAGCAGTACTTC. Encoded protein: CASSQDRAGAYEQYF.